These 7 T cell receptor beta chains originate from one sample sequenced in a study of identical twins. TCRdb reanalysed the 5' RACE reads using MiXCR and keeps one entry per CDR3 protein. The table lists roughly 1,500,000 distinct CDR3 sequences, roughly a third of them singletons, with over 0.25% in the top ten. Sequencing was carried out using cord blood. Every receptor here comes from a newborn girl in good health.

This clonotype was seen many times. The chain couples TRBV18 to TRBJ2-7; D unresolved. V shed 8 bases and J shed 2 bases, with 10 bases lying between them. The CDR3 runs to 12 residues. Germline CDR1 reads KGHSH; CDR2 reads LQKENI. In DNA form, the CDR3 reads TGTGCCAGCAGTCCCTCGACCTACGAGCAGTACTTC. This codes for CASSPSTYEQYF.

V gene TRBV4-1 combines with J gene TRBJ2-4; D might be TRBD1 (6 bases). Trimming stripped 4 bases from V and 3 bases from J, with 13 bases between. Germline V gene sequence: CDR1 MGHRA, CDR2 YSYEKL. This CDR3 contains 15 residues. The CDR3 nucleotides read TGCGCCAGCAGCCCGTCACAGGGCGGCAAAAACATTCAGTACTTC. Translating it yields CASSPSQGGKNIQYF.

This clonotype was counted only a few times. J is TRBJ1-5 and V is TRBV6-1; TRBD1 agrees at 8 bases. V lost 7 bases to trimming and J lost 9 bases; unmatched junction nucleotides: 5. There are 12 residues in the CDR3. Germline CDR1 is MNHNS and CDR2 is SASEGT. The CDR3 DNA reads as TGTGCCAGCACCTCAGGGGGCTCGCCCCAGCATTTT. It translates to CASTSGGSPQHF.

This clonotype was seen ten or more times. The chain has TRBV10-3 and TRBJ2-1; D possibly corresponds to TRBD2 (5 bases). CDR3 size: 15 residues. CDR1 and CDR2 from the germline V gene are ENHRY and SYGVKD. V shed 3 bases and J shed 0 bases, with 9 bases lying between them. The CDR3 region has the DNA TGTGCCATCAGTGACGGACTGAGCTCCTACAATGAGCAGTTCTTC. Translating it yields CAISDGLSSYNEQFF.

The chain carries TRBV6-2 or TRBV6-3 and TRBJ2-1; D is possibly TRBD1 or TRBD2 (5 bases each). This CDR3 region has 11 residues. CDR1 is MNHEY and CDR2 is SVGEGT in the germline V gene. Deletions cut 5 bases from V and 14 bases from J, with 13 bases between. CDR3 sequence: CASSPGRPEFF. In nucleotides, the CDR3 is TGTGCCAGCAGTCCGGGACGACCGGAGTTCTTC.

The chain has TRBV29-1 and TRBJ2-3; D might be TRBD2 (5 bases). The germline V gene encodes CDR1 SQVTM and CDR2 ANQGSEA. The CDR3 runs 15 residues. V was pared by 0 bases and J by 6 bases, with 16 bases between. This chain's CDR3 is CSVEDLVRGRDTQYF. As DNA, the CDR3 is TGCAGCGTTGAAGATCTGGTCCGGGGTCGGGATACGCAGTATTTT.

This clonotype was counted only a few times. V usage is TRBV7-9 and J usage is TRBJ1-2, with a weak D call TRBD1 (5 bases). Trimming removed 5 bases from V and 3 bases from J, with 13 bases in between. CDR3 size: 14 residues. Germline-derived CDR1 and CDR2 are SEHNR and FQNEAQ (reference sequence). This CDR3 reads CASSRTPRDYGYTF. CDR3 bases: TGTGCCAGCAGCCGGACACCCAGGGACTATGGCTACACCTTC.